Below, 32 T cell receptor beta chains from the same sample are listed, as sequenced in a study of CD8+ T cells in alopecia areata. Extracted RNA was reverse transcribed, and the resulting cDNA served as sequencing template. Sequenced by immunoSEQ multiplex PCR; TCRdb stores in-frame clones only, minus some. The table has around 190,000 clones, approximately 60% seen once. The specimen sequenced was CD8+ T cells sorted from blood. Receptors were obtained from a human donor in good health.

J is TRBJ2-3 and V is TRBV5-1, with D possibly TRBD2 on 6 matching bases. The CDR3 is 14 residues long. Germline lookup yields CDR1 SGHRS and CDR2 YFSETQ. V was shortened by 6 bases and J by 3 bases, with 14 bases between the two germline ends. In nucleotides, the CDR3 is TGCGCCAGCACCCCGCGGGGCGGGACAGATACGCAGTATTTT. Encoded protein: CASTPRGGTDTQYF.

This clone has only a few counts. V and J are TRBV29-1 and TRBJ2-3, with D uncertain. V was cut by 4 bases and J by 0 bases, with 11 bases left in between. The CDR3 is 14 residues long. Looked up from germline, CDR1 is SQVTM and CDR2 is ANQGSEA. Here the CDR3 reads CSVGIARSTDTQYF. The CDR3 DNA sequence: TGCAGCGTTGGTATTGCTAGAAGCACAGATACGCAGTATTTT.

The chain carries TRBV4-1 and TRBJ1-1; D is possibly TRBD1 (5 bases). V was pared by 1 base and J by 5 bases, with 17 bases between. The CDR3 is made up of 16 amino acids. The V gene's germline CDR1 is MGHRA and CDR2 YSYEKL. CDR3: CASSQASGQGGTEAFF. CDR3 bases: TGCGCCAGCAGCCAAGCCTCCGGGCAGGGTGGAACTGAAGCTTTCTTT.

V gene TRBV5-6 combines with J gene TRBJ2-7; 7 bases agree with TRBD1. Germline loops: CDR1 SGHDT, CDR2 YYEEEE. The V and J ends lost 8 bases and 4 bases, in that order; junction bases with no gene match: 9. The CDR3 contains 13 residues. CDR3 in amino acids: CASHDRVQYEQYF. Here the CDR3 DNA reads TGTGCCAGTCACGACAGGGTACAATACGAGCAGTACTTC.

The chain has TRBV7-3 and TRBJ2-2; 8 bases align to TRBD1. Germline CDR1 reads SGHTA; CDR2 reads FQGTGA. The junction had 11 bases not matched to a gene; V was cut back by 5 bases and J by 6 bases. This CDR3 is 16 amino acids long. The CDR3 spells CASSVTGTGSAGELFF. CDR3 coding DNA: TGTGCCAGCAGCGTGACCGGGACAGGTTCTGCCGGGGAGCTGTTTTTT.

In this sample, this clone turned up once. The chain employs TRBV7-7 and TRBJ2-5; D not certain. Germline assignment: CDR1 SSHAT and CDR2 FNYEAQ (reference sequence). The CDR3 length is 13 residues. Trimming cost V 5 bases and J 5 bases, with 12 bases left between them. The DNA for the CDR3 is TGTGCCAGCAGCCCGAGCGAGGCGGAGACCCAGTACTTC. It specifies CASSPSEAETQYF.

This clone was seen only once. V gene TRBV14 combines with J gene TRBJ2-5; D possibly corresponds to TRBD1 (6 bases). This CDR3 comprises 14 residues. Germline assignment: CDR1 SGHDN and CDR2 FVKESK. Trimming cost V 0 bases and J 4 bases, with 9 bases left between them. The CDR3 is CASSQDRGGETQYF. In DNA, the CDR3 is TGTGCCAGCAGCCAAGATCGAGGGGGAGAGACCCAGTACTTC.

The CDR3 here is CASSHTLAGEETQYF. In nucleotides, the CDR3 is TGTGCCAGCAGTCACACCTTAGCCGGGGAGGAGACCCAGTACTTC. V is TRBV6-5 and J is TRBJ2-5; D may be TRBD2 (5 bases). The CDR3 runs to 15 residues. Trimming stripped 5 bases from V and 5 bases from J, with 18 bases between. CDR1 is MNHEY, CDR2 SVGAGI, per germline.

The V and J genes are TRBV5-1 and TRBJ1-6; D call uncertain. CDR1 and CDR2 (germline): SGHRS, YFSETQ. V dropped 0 bases and J dropped 8 bases, with 3 bases sitting between them. The CDR3 has 12 residues. The CDR3 region is CASSLGDSPLHF. CDR3 nucleotide sequence: TGCGCCAGCAGCTTGGGAGATTCACCCCTCCACTTT.

This clone was seen a few times. The chain links TRBV14 to TRBJ1-1; D unclear. The CDR3 is 13 amino acids. The germline gives CDR1 SGHDN, CDR2 FVKESK. V lost 1 base to trimming and J lost 3 bases, with 6 bases between them. The CDR3: CASSQGGYTEAFF. CDR3 bases: TGTGCCAGCAGCCAAGGCGGGTACACTGAAGCTTTCTTT.

V usage is TRBV30 and J usage is TRBJ2-1, with D maybe TRBD1 (5 bases). This CDR3 spans 11 amino acids. From germline, CDR1 is GTSNPN and CDR2 SVGIG (reference sequence). The V and J ends lost 7 bases and 8 bases respectively, with 12 bases between them. The CDR3 spells CAYPQGDEQFF. CDR3 DNA sequence: TGTGCCTACCCTCAGGGTGATGAGCAGTTCTTC.

This chain uses TRBV9 with TRBJ1-2; the match to TRBD1 covers 9 bases. The ends lost 4 bases at V and 5 bases at J; junction bases unmatched: 9. Germline V gives CDR1 SGDLS, CDR2 YYNGEE. The CDR3 extends over 15 amino acids. DNA of the CDR3: TGTGCCAGCAGCCCTTCCCTGACAGGGGGATATGGCTACACCTTC. Protein product: CASSPSLTGGYGYTF. The variable domain in full, completed from reference TRBV9 and TRBJ1-2, reads DSGVTQTPKHLITATGQRVTLRCSPRSGDLSVYWYQQSLDQGLQFLIQYYNGEERAKGNILERFSAQQFPDLHSELNLSSLELGDSALYFCASSPSLTGGYGYTFGSGTRLTVV.

This clone turned up a few times. V gene TRBV5-1 combines with J gene TRBJ2-1, with D uncertain. Germline CDR1 reads SGHRS; CDR2 reads YFSETQ. CDR3 size: 13 residues. Trimming took off 0 bases at V and 8 bases at J, with 9 bases between the two ends. The CDR3 sequence: CASSLGHLYEQFF. CDR3 nucleotides: TGCGCCAGCAGCTTGGGTCACCTATATGAGCAGTTCTTC.

In its sample, this clone was seen a few times. This sequence joins TRBV29-1 and TRBJ1-2; maybe TRBD1 (6 bases). The CDR3 spans 11 residues. Germline values: CDR1 SQVTM, CDR2 ANQGSEA. Between the trimmed V and J ends, which lost 7 bases and 4 bases, there was a span of 10 bases. CDR3 DNA sequence: TGCAGCGCCGAGGACAGCTATGGCTACACCTTC. Protein: CSAEDSYGYTF.

The rearrangement uses TRBV4-2 and TRBJ2-1, with TRBD2 matching over 9 bases. The germline gives CDR1 LGHNA, CDR2 YNFKEQ. There are 16 residues in the CDR3. Trimming took 4 bases from V and 7 from J; bases not matched to a gene: 11. This CDR3 is CASSPQGRGGANEQFF. The CDR3 DNA is TGTGCCAGCAGCCCCCAAGGACGCGGGGGGGCTAATGAGCAGTTCTTC.

The chain combines TRBV30 with TRBJ2-2; D is unclear. V gave up 5 bases and J gave up 2 bases, with 6 bases separating them. The germline V gene has CDR1 GTSNPN and CDR2 SVGIG (reference sequence). The CDR3 totals 12 residues. In DNA form, the CDR3 reads TGTGCCTGGGAGATCAACACCGGGGAGCTGTTTTTT. Amino acid sequence: CAWEINTGELFF.

The sample holds a few counts of this clone. The rearrangement joins TRBV19 to TRBJ1-1; no definite D call. CDR1 and CDR2 from the germline V gene are LNHDA and SQIVND (reference sequence). Trimming removed 7 bases at V and 1 base at J, with 13 bases between. This CDR3 contains 14 residues. For the CDR3, the DNA is TGTGCCAGTAAAGGTTACACGGAGAACACTGAAGCTTTCTTT. Amino acid sequence: CASKGYTENTEAFF.

The chain has TRBV30 and TRBJ1-4, with D possibly being TRBD1 (5 bases). Per the germline V gene, CDR1 is GTSNPN and CDR2 is SVGIG (reference sequence). The length of the CDR3 is 13 residues. V was trimmed by 7 bases and J by 3 bases, leaving 12 bases between them. Here the CDR3 reads CAFSGSANEKLFF. The DNA for the CDR3 is TGTGCCTTCTCAGGGTCGGCTAATGAAAAACTGTTTTTT.

The rearrangement uses TRBV29-1 and TRBJ2-2; D gene unclear. CDR1 and CDR2 (germline): SQVTM, ANQGSEA. This CDR3 region has 13 residues. Trimming took 1 base from V and 1 from J, leaving 4 bases between them. The CDR3 DNA sequence: TGCAGCGTTGAAGTAAGGAACACCGGGGAGCTGTTTTTT. Protein sequence: CSVEVRNTGELFF.

This clone turned up a few times. This chain connects TRBV7-9 to TRBJ1-2; possible D gene TRBD1, 6 bases. The length of the CDR3 is 12 residues. CDR1 and CDR2 (germline): SEHNR, FQNEAQ (reference sequence). Trimming left V 8 bases short and J 4 bases short, with 11 bases between. CDR3: CASQGRSYGYTF. The CDR3 DNA is TGTGCCAGCCAGGGGAGGAGCTATGGCTACACCTTC. The whole variable domain, remainder taken from reference TRBV7-9 and TRBJ1-2, is DTGVSQNPRHKITKRGQNVTFRCDPISEHNRLYWYRQTLGQGPEFLTYFQNEAQLEKSRLLSDRFSAERPKGSFSTLEIQRTEQGDSAMYLCASQGRSYGYTFGSGTRLTVV.

J is TRBJ2-1 and V is TRBV27, with D hard to call. V dropped 7 bases and J dropped 5 bases, with 12 bases sitting between them. Germline V gene data show CDR1 as MNHEY and CDR2 as SMNVEV (reference sequence). CDR3 size: 13 residues. CDR3 protein: CASNSLPDNEQFF. For the CDR3, the DNA is TGTGCCAGCAACTCCCTTCCGGACAATGAGCAGTTCTTC.

The rearrangement links TRBV4-1 to TRBJ1-4; tentatively, D is TRBD1 (6 bases). Germline V lookup: CDR1 MGHRA, CDR2 YSYEKL. The CDR3 has 13 residues. V shed 9 bases and J shed 6 bases, with 14 bases lying between them. The CDR3 region has the DNA TGCGCCAGTCACAGGGTACCGGATGAAAAACTGTTTTTT. It codes for CASHRVPDEKLFF.

This chain links TRBV25-1 with TRBJ1-1; possible D gene TRBD1, 5 bases. The germline V gene has CDR1 MGHDK and CDR2 SYGVNS. Trimming took 8 bases from V and 0 from J, leaving 13 bases between them. The CDR3 is 14 amino acids. CDR3: CASSEGLMNTEAFF. The DNA for the CDR3 is TGTGCCAGCTCCGAGGGACTGATGAACACTGAAGCTTTCTTT.

V and J are TRBV5-1 and TRBJ2-5; D might be TRBD2 (6 bases). The germline V and J ends were trimmed by 4 bases and 5 bases, with 21 bases remaining between them. Germline assignment: CDR1 SGHRS and CDR2 YFSETQ. The CDR3 covers 16 residues. This CDR3 reads CASSPLGRGAEETQYF. CDR3 in DNA: TGCGCCAGCAGCCCACTTGGGCGGGGCGCAGAGGAGACCCAGTACTTC. Full variable domain (missing parts from reference TRBV5-1 and TRBJ2-5): KAGVTQTPRYLIKTRGQQVTLSCSPISGHRSVSWYQQTPGQGLQFLFEYFSETQRNKGNFPGRFSGRQFSNSRSEMNVSTLELGDSALYLCASSPLGRGAEETQYFGPGTRLLVL.

V and J are TRBV6-6 and TRBJ2-5, with 10 bases identical to TRBD2. J lost 5 bases, V lost 2 bases, and 5 bases had no gene match. The length of the CDR3 is 15 residues. The germline CDR1 and CDR2 sequences are MNHNY and SVGAGI (reference sequence). The CDR3 bases are TGTGCCAGCAGTTACGCTAGCGGGGGAGGGGAGACCCAGTACTTC. Its translation: CASSYASGGGETQYF.

The CDR3 DNA is TGCGCCAGCAGCCCCCAGGAAACTAGCGGGGGCGCGAACAATGAGCAGTTCTTC. It encodes CASSPQETSGGANNEQFF. The chain has TRBV4-1 and TRBJ2-1, with 11 bases identical to TRBD2. CDR3 length: 18 amino acids. Germline-derived CDR1 and CDR2 are MGHRA and YSYEKL. The V gene end was trimmed by 4 bases and the J gene end by 5 bases; junction bases not matched to a gene: 13.

The chain employs TRBV15 and TRBJ2-1, with D possibly being TRBD1 (6 bases). V was shortened by 3 bases and J by 3 bases, with 15 bases between the two germline ends. Germline lookup yields CDR1 LNHNV and CDR2 YYDKDF (reference sequence). This CDR3 is 16 amino acids long. CDR3 nucleotides: TGTGCCACCAGCAGGGGACGGACAGACGTCTACAATGAGCAGTTCTTC. Translated: CATSRGRTDVYNEQFF.

This clone was seen only a few times. The chain combines TRBV29-1 with TRBJ1-5, with D perhaps TRBD1 (6 bases). Germline CDR1 is SQVTM and CDR2 is ANQGSEA. CDR3 length: 14 amino acids. V was cut by 4 bases and J by 6 bases, with 16 bases left in between. The CDR3 bases are TGCAGCGTTGCGGGGGGGGCGCAAGGTCAGCCCCAGCATTTT. Residues: CSVAGGAQGQPQHF.

V and J are TRBV6-1 and TRBJ2-1; 8 nucleotides agree with TRBD1. Germline CDR1 MNHNS, CDR2 SASEGT. The V gene end was trimmed by 0 bases and the J gene end by 8 bases; junction bases not matched to a gene: 12. This CDR3 is built from 17 residues. DNA of the CDR3: TGTGCCAGCAGTGAAGCGGTAGGGAACAGGGGGGACTATGAGCAGTTCTTC. This gives the protein CASSEAVGNRGDYEQFF.

The table lists this clone with a few counts. The chain joins TRBV6-5 to TRBJ2-3; 8 bases are a match to TRBD1. From germline, CDR1 is MNHEY and CDR2 SVGAGI. This CDR3 spans 14 amino acids. With 6 bases clipped from V and 4 bases from J, the junction kept 6 bases outside the gene matches. The CDR3 sequence: CASRGVQGADTQYF. The CDR3 DNA reads as TGTGCCAGCAGAGGGGTACAGGGGGCAGATACGCAGTATTTT.

The V call is TRBV29-1, the J call TRBJ1-2, with TRBD1 matching over 9 bases. The trim removed 6 bases at V and 4 bases at J, leaving 6 bases unmatched. The CDR3 runs 13 residues. The V gene's germline CDR1 is SQVTM and CDR2 ANQGSEA. In DNA form, the CDR3 reads TGCAGCGTACGGGACAGGGAACCCTATGGCTACACCTTC. Translated, it gives CSVRDREPYGYTF.

This rearrangement joins TRBV25-1 to TRBJ2-3; no reliable D call. Germline values: CDR1 MGHDK, CDR2 SYGVNS. Deletions cut 3 bases from V and 4 bases from J, with 8 bases between. The CDR3 loop spans 13 amino acids. DNA of the CDR3: TGTGCCAGCAGTGAGGGGTTCGCAGATACGCAGTATTTT. Translation gives CASSEGFADTQYF. The full variable domain, rest sourced from reference TRBV25-1 and TRBJ2-3, is EADIYQTPRYLVIGTGKKITLECSQTMGHDKMYWYQQDPGMELHLIHYSYGVNSTEKGDLSSESTVSRIRTEHFPLTLESARPSHTSQYLCASSEGFADTQYFGPGTRLTVL.